Listed below are T cell receptor beta chains from one sample, sequenced in a study of early T cells in non-severe SARS-CoV-2 infection. A single record per CDR3 protein comes from TCRdb applying MiXCR to the 5' RACE reads. This repertoire shows fewer than 90,000 distinct CDR3 sequences, 13% to 15% found once; its top ten account for 9.5% to 12%. The sequencing sample was made of whole blood. The source of these receptors is an adult who was a healthcare worker with PCR-confirmed SARS-CoV-2 infection or an uninfected control (not recorded which). Each CDR3 is given with its conserved first and last residue. The D gene is left open where the match is weak. Clone size is given for some rows only: seen once, a few or many times, or a class if the clone is expanded.

clone size	J gene	V gene	D gene	CDR3 DNA	CDR3 protein
many	TRBJ1-2	TRBV12-3/TRBV12-4	NA	TGTGCCAGCAGCCTACTAGACAGATTCAACTATGGCTACACCTTC	CASSLLDRFNYGYTF
many	TRBJ2-7	TRBV6-6	NA	TGTGCCAGCAGCCCCCAAGGGGAGCAGTACTTC	CASSPQGEQYF
many	TRBJ1-1	TRBV29-1	NA	TGCAGCGTTGAAAGGGACCCACGGAACACTGAAGCTTTCTTT	CSVERDPRNTEAFF
once	TRBJ1-1	TRBV29-1	NA	TGCAGCGATGCGAGGGGTTTGGAAGCTTTCTTT	CSDARGLEAFF
NA	TRBJ2-2	TRBV7-2	NA	TGTGCCAGCAGCTTAGATCACTACCCCATTGAGGTCGGGGAGCTGTTTTTT	CASSLDHYPIEVGELFF
many	TRBJ1-1	TRBV4-3	NA	TGCGCCAGCAGCCAAGAATACCGGGACCGCATCCTACTTGAAGCTTTCTTT	CASSQEYRDRILLEAFF
few	TRBJ2-7	TRBV3-1	NA	TGTGCCAGCAGCCACGACATTGGCGAGCAGTACTTC	CASSHDIGEQYF
NA	TRBJ2-1	TRBV19	NA	TGTGCCAGTAAGGCGACAGGAGTCAATGAGCAGTTCTTC	CASKATGVNEQFF
few	TRBJ2-3	TRBV20-1	NA	TGCAGTGCCACTAGCTCTAGCACAGATACGCAGTATTTT	CSATSSSTDTQYF
few	TRBJ2-1	TRBV7-3	NA	TGTGCCAGCAGCTTAACGCCCGGCGGGGGCTCCTCGGCCTACAATGAGCAGTTCTTC	CASSLTPGGGSSAYNEQFF
NA	TRBJ2-3	TRBV2	NA	TGTGCCAGCAGCCCTCGTTCGGGCGGGACTACAGATACGCAGTATTTT	CASSPRSGGTTDTQYF
many	TRBJ1-3	TRBV5-4	NA	TGTGCCAGCAGCAACCCGGGCTCTGGAAACACCATATATTTT	CASSNPGSGNTIYF
NA	TRBJ2-1	TRBV6-5	NA	TGTGCCAGCAGCCTAGCGAGGGGGTCCTACAATGAGCAGTTCTTC	CASSLARGSYNEQFF
once	TRBJ2-1	TRBV20-1	NA	TGCAGTGCTAGAGATATGACATATGAGCAGTTCTTC	CSARDMTYEQFF
NA	TRBJ2-3	TRBV14	NA	TGTGCCAGCAGCCAACCCCTGCCCGGAACAGATACGCAGTATTTT	CASSQPLPGTDTQYF
few	TRBJ2-3	TRBV7-7	TRBD2	TGTGCCAGCAGCTGGACTAGCGGGGGCACAGATACGCAGTATTTT	CASSWTSGGTDTQYF
NA	TRBJ1-1	TRBV7-9	NA	TGTGCCAGCAGGAGACAGGTGACGAACACTGAAGCTTTCTTT	CASRRQVTNTEAFF
NA	TRBJ2-1	TRBV18	TRBD1	TGTGCCAGCTCAGGTCCGGGACAGTACAATGAGCAGTTCTTC	CASSGPGQYNEQFF
few	TRBJ2-4	TRBV6-6	NA	TGTGCCAGCGGGGGGACGAACATTCAGTACTTC	CASGGTNIQYF
NA	TRBJ2-5	TRBV7-9	NA	TGTGCCAGCAGCCCAGAAGGCCTCAAAGAGACCCAGTACTTC	CASSPEGLKETQYF
few	TRBJ1-1	TRBV11-3	NA	TGTGCCAGCAGCTTCCGGGTTGGCACTGAAGCTTTCTTT	CASSFRVGTEAFF
few	TRBJ2-7	TRBV7-6	NA	TGTGCCAGCAGCTCCGGGACAGCGGGCTACGAGCAGTACTTC	CASSSGTAGYEQYF
many	TRBJ1-1	TRBV20-1	NA	TGCAGTGCTCCTAGCAGGGACGGGACTGAAGCTTTCTTT	CSAPSRDGTEAFF
few	TRBJ1-1	TRBV7-8	NA	TGTGCCAGCAGCTTAGTCCACCCGAACACTGAAGCTTTCTTT	CASSLVHPNTEAFF
NA	TRBJ2-7	TRBV7-7	TRBD2	TGTGCCAGCAGCACCGGGACTAGCGGGGGTGTGCAGTACTTC	CASSTGTSGGVQYF
NA	TRBJ1-1	TRBV28	NA	TGTGCCAGCAGTTTATTGCTGTGGGCTGAAGCTTTCTTT	CASSLLLWAEAFF
NA	TRBJ2-2	TRBV7-6	NA	TGTGCCAGCAGTCGGACTGGGGAAGTAACCGGGGAGCTGTTTTTT	CASSRTGEVTGELFF
NA	TRBJ2-2	TRBV2	TRBD2	TGTGCCAGCAGTGGAGCGCGGGGGACCGGGGAGCTGTTTTTT	CASSGARGTGELFF
few	TRBJ2-1	TRBV5-1	NA	TGCGCCAGCAGCTTGATGCCGGGGAGCTCCTACAATGAGCAGTTCTTC	CASSLMPGSSYNEQFF
many	TRBJ1-5	TRBV2	NA	TGTGCCAGCAAGGTGGAGGGCAATCAGCCCCAGCATTTT	CASKVEGNQPQHF
NA	TRBJ2-7	TRBV18	NA	TGTGCCAGCTCACCTGAGACAGACTTCCCCTCCTACGAGCAGTACTTC	CASSPETDFPSYEQYF
NA	TRBJ2-7	TRBV4-1	NA	TGCGCCAGCAGCCAAGGGGTGCTTTGGGGTGAGCAGTACTTC	CASSQGVLWGEQYF
few	TRBJ2-2	TRBV27	NA	TGTGCCAGCAGTTTAACGGGGCGCACCGGGGAGCTGTTTTTT	CASSLTGRTGELFF
few	TRBJ1-2	TRBV6-5	NA	TGTGCCAGCCCTATCAGGGAGCCGGTAATCTTC	CASPIREPVIF
NA	TRBJ2-1	TRBV7-2	TRBD2	TGTGCCAGCAGCTCGGGCCTCCTAGCGGGGGGCCAATACAATGAGCAGTTCTTC	CASSSGLLAGGQYNEQFF
few	TRBJ1-4	TRBV21-1	NA	TGTGCCAGCAGCACCCGGGGGGCTGGGAGACTAGAGAATGAAAAACTGTTTTTT	CASSTRGAGRLENEKLFF
few	TRBJ1-5	TRBV3-1	NA	TGTGCCAGCAGCCAAGCCCTCGGGGTCCAGCCCCAGCATTTT	CASSQALGVQPQHF
many	TRBJ1-1	TRBV6-2/TRBV6-3	NA	TGTGCCAGCAGTTACTCGGGTAACGCTGAAGCTTTCTTT	CASSYSGNAEAFF
few	TRBJ1-4	TRBV11-2	NA	TGTGCCAGCAGCCCTTCTGCTAATGAAAAACTGTTTTTT	CASSPSANEKLFF
NA	TRBJ2-1	TRBV20-1	NA	TGCAGTGCTAGAGAGGTGGTCACAATGGGTGAGCAGTTCTTC	CSAREVVTMGEQFF